The next 12 T cell receptor beta chains were all read from a single sample in a study of shared clonotypes between healthy human individuals. The table came from immunoSEQ multiplex PCR; TCRdb's copy has only in-frame clones and leaves some out. The sample carries approximately 2.1 million clones, just over 90% recorded once. Sequenced sample: naive CD4+ T cells from PBMCs. Subset specified: CD45RA+ positively selected. The receptors originated from a man younger than 35 in good health. Some clones in this sample may be carry-over from other donors' samples.

A few counts support this clone. This chain joins TRBV7-8 and TRBJ1-3; D is ambiguous. Germline CDR1 reads SGHVS; CDR2 reads FQNEAQ. The CDR3 length is 11 residues. The V end lost 1 base, the J end lost 9 bases, and 4 bases lay between the germline ends. In nucleotides, the CDR3 is TGTGCCAGCAGCTTAGGAGCCACCATATATTTT. It codes for CASSLGATIYF. Full variable domain (remainder filled in from reference TRBV7-8 and TRBJ1-3): GAGVSQSPRYKVAKRGQDVALRCDPISGHVSLFWYQQALGQGPEFLTYFQNEAQLDKSGLPSDRFFAERPEGSVSTLKIQRTQQEDSAVYLCASSLGATIYFGEGSWLTVV.

This clone was counted a single time. J is TRBJ1-1 and V is TRBV11-2, with TRBD1 identical over 8 bases. The CDR3 covers 16 residues. With V trimmed by 0 bases and J by 8 bases, 11 bases remained unmatched. Germline loops: CDR1 SGHAT, CDR2 FQNNGV. The CDR3 here is CASSLDIRAGQAEAFF. CDR3 bases: TGTGCCAGCAGCTTAGATATTCGGGCGGGACAGGCGGAAGCTTTCTTT.

With regard to this clone: Other nucleotide sequences from this sample produce the same CDR3. V and J are TRBV6-1 and TRBJ2-2, with D perhaps matching TRBD2 (5 bases). This CDR3 region has 13 residues. Trimming removed 6 bases from V and 0 bases from J, with 5 bases in between. CDR1 and CDR2 (germline): MNHNS, SASEGT. The CDR3 DNA reads TGTGCCAGCAGCGGGACGAACACCGGGGAGCTGTTTTTT. Its translation: CASSGTNTGELFF.

This chain uses TRBV11-2 with TRBJ2-1, with D possibly TRBD1 on 5 matching bases. Trimming removed 5 bases from V and 9 bases from J, with 14 bases in between. CDR1 is SGHAT and CDR2 is FQNNGV in the germline V gene. This CDR3 comprises 13 residues. The CDR3 is CASSPRARSEQFF. In DNA, the CDR3 is TGTGCCAGCAGCCCCAGGGCCCGAAGTGAGCAGTTCTTC.

The chain links TRBV5-4 to TRBJ2-1, with 10 bases identical to TRBD2. The junction had 7 bases not matched to a gene; V was cut back by 3 bases and J by 10 bases. Germline CDR1 and CDR2: SGHNT and YYREEE (reference sequence). The length of the CDR3 is 14 residues. The CDR3 loop is CASSSGLAMGEQFF. The CDR3 region has the DNA TGTGCCAGCAGCTCGGGACTAGCGATGGGGGAGCAGTTCTTC.

The genes are TRBV4-3 and TRBJ1-5; 7 bases agree with TRBD1. V gave up 1 base and J gave up 2 bases; unmatched junction bases: 17. The CDR3 loop spans 20 amino acids. Germline V gene sequence: CDR1 LGHNA, CDR2 YSLEER. CDR3 nucleotide sequence: TGCGCCAGCAGCCAAGGGGATTGGACAGGACGAGGAGATGGCAATCAGCCCCAGCATTTT. It is translated as CASSQGDWTGRGDGNQPQHF.

The chain links TRBV29-1 to TRBJ2-7; 15 bases line up with TRBD2. V lost 7 bases to trimming and J lost 3 bases; unmatched junction nucleotides: 7. CDR3 length equals 15 residues. The germline gives CDR1 SQVTM, CDR2 ANQGSEA. The CDR3 protein is CSGGLAGGGGYEQYF. In DNA, the CDR3 is TGCAGCGGCGGACTAGCGGGAGGGGGTGGCTACGAGCAGTACTTC.

This clone has more than one count but fewer than ten. This chain uses TRBV5-1 with TRBJ1-3; D is perhaps TRBD1 (6 bases). Germline CDR1 SGHRS, CDR2 YFSETQ. Between the trimmed V and J ends, which lost 4 bases and 8 bases, there was a span of 13 bases. The CDR3 is 13 amino acids. CDR3 amino acids: CASSRTEGDTIYF. CDR3 coding DNA: TGCGCCAGCAGCCGGACAGAAGGAGACACCATATATTTT.

The J gene is TRBJ2-7, the V gene TRBV30; a possible D gene is TRBD2 (7 bases). Germline assignment: CDR1 GTSNPN and CDR2 SVGIG (reference sequence). Trimming took 4 bases from V and 4 from J, leaving 17 bases between them. The CDR3 loop spans 14 amino acids. The chain's CDR3 is CAWTRGGGGYEQYF. The DNA for the CDR3 is TGTGCCTGGACTCGGGGAGGGGGAGGGTACGAGCAGTACTTC. Complete variable domain (other parts from reference TRBV30 and TRBJ2-7): SQTIHQWPATLVQPVGSPLSLECTVEGTSNPNLYWYRQAAGRGLQLLFYSVGIGQISSEVPQNLSASRPQDRQFILSSKKLLLSDSGFYLCAWTRGGGGYEQYFGPGTRLTVT.

This clone occurred once. The chain recombines TRBV10-3 with TRBJ2-7; TRBD1 matches 9 bases. CDR1 is ENHRY, CDR2 SYGVKD, per germline. V shed 8 bases and J 3 bases; nucleotides not matched to a gene: 5. The CDR3 covers 13 residues. The DNA of the CDR3 is TGTGCCATCCGGAGACAGGGGGACTACGAGCAGTACTTC. Residues: CAIRRQGDYEQYF.

The chain joins TRBV29-1 to TRBJ1-2; the D is unclear. The germline V gene encodes CDR1 SQVTM and CDR2 ANQGSEA. The CDR3 has 9 amino acids. Trimming shortened V by 7 bases and J by 5 bases, and 5 bases separated the two germline ends. This CDR3 is CSAGYGYTF. In nucleotides, the CDR3 is TGCAGCGCCGGGTATGGCTACACCTTC. The complete variable domain, with remaining parts taken from reference TRBV29-1 and TRBJ1-2, reads SAVISQKPSRDICQRGTSLTIQCQVDSQVTMMFWYRQQPGQSLTLIATANQGSEATYESGFVIDKFPISRPNLTFSTLTVSNMSPEDSSIYLCSAGYGYTFGSGTRLTVV.

A word on this clone: Other DNA sequences of this sample code for an identical CDR3. This chain links TRBV18 with TRBJ2-7, with 8 bases matching TRBD1. Germline values: CDR1 KGHSH, CDR2 LQKENI. The CDR3 is 15 residues long. The junction had 4 bases not matched to a gene; V was cut back by 0 bases and J by 3 bases. The CDR3 region has the DNA TGTGCCAGCTCACCACCAGGACAGGGCTACTACGAGCAGTACTTC. Residues: CASSPPGQGYYEQYF.